These 28 T cell receptor beta chains were all obtained from the same sample, sequenced in a study of T-cell memory formation after mild COVID-19. TCRdb processed the 5' RACE reads anew with MiXCR; each CDR3 protein has one entry. The data show fewer than 600,000 distinct CDR3 sequences, approximately 21% seen once. Sequenced: PBMCs or a T cell subset sorted from them (not recorded which). The receptors derive from an adult woman who had mild COVID-19 (a few samples of this study predate the infection). Cell type and time point are not known.

The CDR3 spells CASSWSSARSSGNTIYF. In DNA form, the CDR3 reads TGTGCCAGCAGCTGGTCCTCCGCGCGCTCCTCTGGAAACACCATATATTTT. This sequence joins TRBV7-2 and TRBJ1-3, with no clear D. V was cut by 4 bases and J by 0 bases, with 16 bases left in between. Germline assignment: CDR1 SGHTA and CDR2 FQGNSA. The CDR3 runs 17 residues.

DNA for the CDR3: TGTGCCAGCTCACCCTACGGACAGGGGGCCTCAGATACGCAGTATTTT. Amino acid sequence: CASSPYGQGASDTQYF. The V call is TRBV18, the J call TRBJ2-3, with 11 positions matching TRBD1. CDR1 is KGHSH, CDR2 LQKENI, per germline. Losses at the gene ends were 3 bases for V and 4 bases for J; bases not matched to a gene: 6. This CDR3 has 16 amino acids.

Only a few counts were recorded for this clonotype. This chain joins TRBV3-1 and TRBJ1-1; D call uncertain. CDR1 and CDR2 (germline): LGHDT, YNNKEL (reference sequence). The CDR3 is 13 amino acids. The V end was cut by 1 base, the J end by 11 bases, with 14 bases between. In DNA form, the CDR3 reads TGTGCCAGCAGCCAAGGTGGGGAAGCTGCGGCTTTCTTT. Translating gives CASSQGGEAAAFF.

The table lists this clonotype with a few counts. The genes are TRBV4-1 and TRBJ2-7; D may be TRBD1 (6 bases). This CDR3 contains 13 residues. Germline-derived CDR1 and CDR2 are MGHRA and YSYEKL. Trimming removed 0 bases at V and 5 bases at J, with 8 bases between. The CDR3 DNA follows: TGCGCCAGCAGCCAAGAATACAGGGACGAGCAGTACTTC. This codes for CASSQEYRDEQYF.

The V and J genes are TRBV19 and TRBJ2-3; D may be TRBD1 (5 bases). The germline V gene encodes CDR1 LNHDA and CDR2 SQIVND (reference sequence). V was shortened by 6 bases and J by 2 bases, with 18 bases between the two germline ends. The CDR3 has 16 amino acids. The CDR3 DNA is TGTGCCAGTAGAACACCCTCCAGGGAAGTCACAGATACGCAGTATTTT. The encoded protein is CASRTPSREVTDTQYF.

This clonotype has just a few counts. This sequence joins TRBV7-6 and TRBJ1-3; D not resolved. CDR1 and CDR2 from the germline V gene are SGHVS and FNYEAQ. This CDR3 has 14 amino acids. V lost 2 bases, J lost 2 bases, and 7 bases lay in between. The CDR3 DNA sequence: TGTGCCAGCAGCTTACCCTCTGCTGGAAACACCATATATTTT. This gives the protein CASSLPSAGNTIYF.

The rearrangement uses TRBV11-1 and TRBJ2-3; 10 bases map to TRBD2. Trimming removed 4 bases from V and 6 bases from J; junction bases left unmatched: 10. From germline, CDR1 is SGHAT and CDR2 FQDESV (reference sequence). This CDR3 is built from 16 residues. For the CDR3, the DNA is TGTGCCAGCAGCTCATATAGCGGGGGGCCGGTGGATACGCAGTATTTT. It specifies CASSSYSGGPVDTQYF.

The J gene is TRBJ1-2, the V gene TRBV30; D gene ambiguous. This CDR3 region has 15 residues. Germline lookup yields CDR1 GTSNPN and CDR2 SVGIG (reference sequence). V lost 4 bases to trimming and J lost 3 bases, with 18 bases between them. In nucleotides, the CDR3 is TGTGCCTGGACTCCACCGGCCCGCCGGCACTATGGCTACACCTTC. This translates into CAWTPPARRHYGYTF.

The count of this clonotype is one. The J gene is TRBJ1-1, the V gene TRBV6-5, with D perhaps TRBD1 (6 bases). The CDR3 runs to 15 residues. V lost 2 bases and J 1 base, leaving 11 bases between the germline ends. The germline V gene has CDR1 MNHEY and CDR2 SVGAGI. CDR3 in amino acids: CASSYRGRGNTEAFF. The CDR3 DNA follows: TGTGCCAGCAGTTACAGGGGCAGGGGGAACACTGAAGCTTTCTTT.

This clonotype has only a few counts. J is TRBJ2-3 and V is TRBV30, with no clear D. The CDR3 sequence is 12 residues long. Germline loops: CDR1 GTSNPN, CDR2 SVGIG (reference sequence). V was pared by 2 bases and J by 2 bases, with 5 bases between. As DNA, the CDR3 is TGTGCCTGGAGTACTGCCACAGATACGCAGTATTTT. Translated: CAWSTATDTQYF. The full variable domain, with the rest looked up from reference TRBV30 and TRBJ2-3, is SQTIHQWPATLVQPVGSPLSLECTVEGTSNPNLYWYRQAAGRGLQLLFYSVGIGQISSEVPQNLSASRPQDRQFILSSKKLLLSDSGFYLCAWSTATDTQYFGPGTRLTVL.

The rearrangement uses TRBV11-2 and TRBJ2-1; D gene ambiguous. The CDR3 loop spans 16 amino acids. Germline assignment: CDR1 SGHAT and CDR2 FQNNGV. V lost 1 base and J lost 0, with 10 bases in between. CDR3 residues: CASSLGYPSSYNEQFF. CDR3 coding DNA: TGTGCCAGCAGCTTAGGGTATCCGAGCTCCTACAATGAGCAGTTCTTC.

This clonotype turned up a few times. This chain uses TRBV7-3 with TRBJ2-1; TRBD2 matches 13 bases. Germline CDR1 is SGHTA and CDR2 is FQGTGA. V shed 5 bases, J shed 10 bases, and the junction held 8 bases outside the gene matches. The CDR3 runs to 15 residues. The CDR3 DNA reads as TGTGCCAGCAGCCCTACTAGCGGGGGGGTGTTAGAGCAGTTCTTC. The encoded protein is CASSPTSGGVLEQFF.

The chain is built from TRBV29-1 and TRBJ2-1; no reliable D call. Trimming shortened V by 8 bases and J by 1 base, and 15 bases separated the two germline ends. CDR1 and CDR2 (germline): SQVTM, ANQGSEA. The CDR3 has 14 residues. This CDR3 reads CSPLLGLSYNEQFF. As DNA, the CDR3 is TGCAGCCCTCTCCTCGGTTTATCCTACAATGAGCAGTTCTTC.

This clonotype was recorded at least ten times. The chain employs TRBV2 and TRBJ1-6; D uncertain. Germline CDR1 is SNHLY and CDR2 is FYNNEI. V was pared by 5 bases and J by 7 bases, with 9 bases between. The CDR3 is 13 residues long. CDR3 in DNA: TGTGCCAGCAGTACGCAATGGAATTCACCCCTCCACTTT. It translates to CASSTQWNSPLHF.

The J gene is TRBJ1-2, the V gene TRBV5-1; D ambiguous. This CDR3 region has 16 residues. With 1 base removed from V and 1 base from J, the gap between germline ends came to 14 bases. Germline V lookup: CDR1 SGHRS, CDR2 YFSETQ. The CDR3 coding sequence is TGCGCCAGCAGCTTGACAGCGTCGGAGGGTAACTATGGCTACACCTTC. Translated: CASSLTASEGNYGYTF.

V is TRBV7-9 and J is TRBJ2-7, with D tentatively TRBD2 (5 bases). CDR1 is SEHNR and CDR2 is FQNEAQ in the germline V gene (reference sequence). This CDR3 has 13 amino acids. Trimming took off 1 base at V and 12 bases at J, with 16 bases between the two ends. CDR3 residues: CASSLGGSVVPYF. In DNA form, the CDR3 reads TGTGCCAGCAGCTTAGGAGGGTCTGTTGTGCCGTACTTC.

The J gene is TRBJ2-7, the V gene TRBV3-2; TRBD1 reflects the table's D call only, with no check against the DNA. TRBV3-2 corresponds to a pseudogene. The CDR3 length is 20 residues. Written as DNA, the CDR3 is TGTGCCAGCAGCCAAGATGATGCTGTTTATGGAGGGACAGGTCGGGTCGGGCAGTACTTC. This encodes CASSQDDAVYGGTGRVGQYF.

CDR3 DNA sequence: TGTGTCAGTAGAGGGGGCTTGGGCACTGAAGCTTTCTTT. Protein product: CVSRGGLGTEAFF. V and J are TRBV24-1 and TRBJ1-1; 7 bases agree with TRBD1. The CDR3 is 13 residues long. In germline, CDR1 is KGHDR, CDR2 SFDVKD.

This rearrangement joins TRBV5-1 to TRBJ2-2; D is tentatively TRBD1 or TRBD2 (5 bases each). CDR1 is SGHRS and CDR2 is YFSETQ in the germline V gene. Trimming removed 2 bases from V and 10 bases from J, with 15 bases in between. CDR3 size: 14 residues. The chain's CDR3 is CASSFQGGREELFF. The DNA for the CDR3 is TGCGCCAGCAGCTTCCAGGGCGGCCGGGAGGAGCTGTTTTTT.

There are a few counts of this clonotype. The genes are TRBV18 and TRBJ2-1; 8 nucleotides line up with TRBD1. CDR1 is KGHSH, CDR2 LQKENI, per germline. The V and J ends lost 3 bases and 2 bases, in that order; junction bases with no gene match: 3. The CDR3 runs 15 residues. CDR3 amino acids: CASSPRTGTYNEQFF. The CDR3 DNA reads TGTGCCAGCTCACCGCGGACAGGGACCTACAATGAGCAGTTCTTC.

This clonotype occurred many times. This rearrangement joins TRBV20-1 to TRBJ1-2; D unresolved. This CDR3 contains 14 residues. V was shortened by 3 bases and J by 4 bases, with 15 bases between the two germline ends. In germline, CDR1 is DFQATT, CDR2 SNEGSKA (reference sequence). Written as DNA, the CDR3 is TGCAGTGCTAGTCCCCAGGACGGCCTCTATGGCTACACCTTC. Translation: CSASPQDGLYGYTF.

This clonotype was picked up a small number of times. V usage is TRBV7-9 and J usage is TRBJ1-5; D is unresolved. Germline V gene lookup returns CDR1 SEHNR and CDR2 FQNEAQ (reference sequence). This CDR3 spans 12 amino acids. V dropped 4 bases and J dropped 4 bases, with 5 bases sitting between them. This CDR3 reads CASSSANQPQHF. CDR3 coding DNA: TGTGCCAGCAGCTCCGCAAATCAGCCCCAGCATTTT.

The rearrangement joins TRBV12-3 or TRBV12-4 to TRBJ1-2, with D perhaps TRBD1 (6 bases). V lost 7 bases, J lost 14 bases, and 23 bases lay in between. The CDR3 length is 13 residues. The CDR3 bases are TGTGCCAGCATCCTTATCCGCGGGACAATGGAAACCTTC. It translates to CASILIRGTMETF.

The chain is built from TRBV12-3 or TRBV12-4 and TRBJ1-2, with 7 bases matching TRBD1. After removal of 3 bases from V and 4 bases from J, the junction contained 8 bases not matched to a gene. The CDR3 length is 15 residues. This CDR3 reads CASSFSLGTAYGYTF. CDR3 in DNA: TGTGCCAGCAGTTTCAGTCTAGGGACAGCCTATGGCTACACCTTC.

This clonotype has just a few counts. The rearrangement links TRBV12-3 or TRBV12-4 to TRBJ1-2; D not certain. Trimming took off 2 bases at V and 4 bases at J, with 11 bases between the two ends. This CDR3 has 14 residues. The CDR3 loop is CASSLTGAFYGYTF. The CDR3 bases are TGTGCCAGCAGTTTAACCGGAGCCTTCTATGGCTACACCTTC.

This clonotype occurred a few times. V and J are TRBV10-3 and TRBJ2-2; perhaps TRBD1 as D (5 bases). The CDR3 is made up of 14 amino acids. Trimming removed 6 bases at V and 1 base at J, with 9 bases between. The germline V gene has CDR1 ENHRY and CDR2 SYGVKD. CDR3 amino acids: CAIRDQGNTGELFF. CDR3 coding DNA: TGTGCCATCAGGGACCAGGGGAACACCGGGGAGCTGTTTTTT.

This clonotype appeared many times. The junction departs from germline at one end; a sequencing error may be responsible. This sequence joins TRBV4-1 and TRBJ2-3, with 8 bases fitting TRBD2. Germline loops: CDR1 MGHRA, CDR2 YSYEKL. The CDR3 runs to 16 residues. Here the CDR3 DNA reads TGTGCCAGCAGCCAAGATCGAGCGGGGGGCACAGATACGCAGTATTTT. Translation gives CASSQDRAGGTDTQYF.

The chain couples TRBV19 to TRBJ2-5, with D tentatively TRBD1 or TRBD2 (6 bases each). Trimming cost V 11 bases and J 4 bases, with 20 bases left between them. The CDR3 loop spans 14 amino acids. In germline, CDR1 is LNHDA, CDR2 SQIVND (reference sequence). DNA for the CDR3: TGTGCCTCAGGTCCGGGGGCAGGGCGAGAGACCCAGTACTTC. As protein: CASGPGAGRETQYF.